The 23 T cell receptor beta chains in this list originate from one sample, sequenced in a study of human T cells and chemical hapten exposure. Time point in this sample: pre-sensitization, week 0. The treatment denotes: therapeutic diphenylcyclopropenone sensitization with weekly scalp DPC. MiXCR, run by TCRdb on the RACE reads, gives a single entry per CDR3 protein. The sample shows about 39,000 distinct CDR3 sequences, 12% of them seen only once. The sample here was whole blood, taken in connection with sensitization to the hapten diphenylcyclopropenone (DPC). These receptors were collected from a woman aged 30 to 39 with alopecia areata. Some clones in this sample may be carry-over from other donors' samples.

This clonotype was counted only a few times. The V and J genes are TRBV18 and TRBJ1-1, with 8 positions matching TRBD1. The CDR3 covers 14 residues. V lost 6 bases and J lost 3; bases outside the gene matches: 6. Germline V gives CDR1 KGHSH, CDR2 LQKENI. The CDR3 loop is CASSQQGADTEAFF. CDR3 DNA sequence: TGTGCCAGCTCCCAGCAGGGGGCGGACACTGAAGCTTTCTTT.

This clonotype occurred a few times. The rearrangement uses TRBV24-1 and TRBJ2-5, with 8 nucleotides matching TRBD1. Germline loops: CDR1 KGHDR, CDR2 SFDVKD. The length of the CDR3 is 16 residues. With V trimmed by 0 bases and J by 2 bases, 4 bases remained unmatched. The CDR3 loop is CATSDLGGQGQETQYF. CDR3 in DNA: TGTGCCACCAGTGATTTGGGCGGACAGGGACAAGAGACCCAGTACTTC.

This clonotype was picked up many times. V and J are TRBV27 and TRBJ1-1; TRBD1 aligns across 7 bases. Germline CDR1 is MNHEY and CDR2 is SMNVEV (reference sequence). CDR3 length equals 14 residues. V lost 3 bases, J lost 3 bases, and 4 bases stayed unmatched. This chain's CDR3 is CASSFGDRYTEAFF. CDR3 nucleotide sequence: TGTGCCAGCAGTTTCGGGGACAGATACACTGAAGCTTTCTTT.

The table lists this clonotype with many counts. This chain links TRBV7-2 with TRBJ2-3; D ambiguous. The CDR3 extends over 13 amino acids. V lost 5 bases, J lost 2 bases, and 8 bases lay in between. The V gene's germline CDR1 is SGHTA and CDR2 FQGNSA. In nucleotides, the CDR3 is TGTGCCAGCAGCCCTCCTACCACAGATACGCAGTATTTT. Translated, it gives CASSPPTTDTQYF.

This clonotype was seen only a few times. The chain employs TRBV6-5 and TRBJ2-6, with a possible D match to TRBD2 (6 bases). Germline loops: CDR1 MNHEY, CDR2 SVGAGI. The germline V and J ends were trimmed by 11 bases and 2 bases, with 22 bases remaining between them. The CDR3 covers 17 residues. The DNA of the CDR3 is TGTGCCGCCGGGGGACCAAGGATCATAGCTGGGGCCAACGTCCTGACTTTC. It yields the protein CAAGGPRIIAGANVLTF.

The chain links TRBV7-6 to TRBJ2-1; D is unresolved. The CDR3 is 17 amino acids. V gave up 4 bases and J gave up 4 bases, with 20 bases separating them. Germline V gene data show CDR1 as SGHVS and CDR2 as FNYEAQ. The CDR3 reads CASSSKPPLGAYNEQFF. CDR3 nucleotide sequence: TGTGCCAGCAGCTCCAAGCCTCCCCTAGGAGCATACAATGAGCAGTTCTTC.

V and J are TRBV18 and TRBJ2-5, with no clear D. The V and J ends lost 6 bases and 3 bases respectively, with 8 bases between them. CDR3 length: 12 residues. The germline V gene has CDR1 KGHSH and CDR2 LQKENI. The CDR3 sequence: CASSRPEETQYF. The DNA of the CDR3 is TGTGCCAGCTCGCGACCTGAAGAGACCCAGTACTTC.

This clonotype has ten or more counts. The chain couples TRBV5-4 to TRBJ1-2, with D possibly being TRBD1 (6 bases). In germline, CDR1 is SGHNT, CDR2 YYREEE (reference sequence). The V end was cut by 3 bases, the J end by 2 bases, with 11 bases between. The CDR3 spans 14 residues. For the CDR3, the DNA is TGTGCCAGCAGCTCCGGGGGCAGAAACTATGGCTACACCTTC. This codes for CASSSGGRNYGYTF.

This clonotype was counted at least ten times. This chain connects TRBV4-2 to TRBJ2-5; D call uncertain. Trimming stripped 4 bases from V and 0 bases from J, with 6 bases between. Germline-derived CDR1 and CDR2 are LGHNA and YNFKEQ. The CDR3 spans 13 residues. The CDR3 coding sequence is TGTGCCAGCAGCCTCAACGACCAAGAGACCCAGTACTTC. Protein sequence: CASSLNDQETQYF.

The J gene is TRBJ2-1, the V gene TRBV9, with D perhaps TRBD1 (5 bases). Germline V gene sequence: CDR1 SGDLS, CDR2 YYNGEE. The length of the CDR3 is 16 residues. The V and J ends lost 7 bases and 0 bases respectively, with 17 bases between them. CDR3 sequence (DNA): TGTGCCAGCGGGGCAGGGCTCTTTAGCTCCTACAATGAGCAGTTCTTC. This translates into CASGAGLFSSYNEQFF.

This rearrangement joins TRBV20-1 to TRBJ1-5; 9 bases align to TRBD1. Germline V CDR1 and CDR2: DFQATT, SNEGSKA (reference sequence). The CDR3 covers 15 residues. The junction had 8 bases not matched to a gene; V was cut back by 6 bases and J by 2 bases. The CDR3 loop reads CSAAQGASGNQPQHF. The DNA of the CDR3 is TGCAGTGCCGCACAGGGGGCTAGCGGCAATCAGCCCCAGCATTTT.

This clonotype was detected only a few times. The genes are TRBV6-2 or TRBV6-3 and TRBJ2-3, with 8 bases that match TRBD1. This CDR3 spans 13 amino acids. Per the germline V gene, CDR1 is MNHEY and CDR2 is SVGEGT. With V trimmed by 11 bases and J by 12 bases, 16 bases remained unmatched. The CDR3 here is CAGRQGLMTIQYF. The DNA of the CDR3 is TGTGCCGGGAGACAGGGGCTTATGACGATACAGTATTTT.

This clonotype was counted between two and nine times. This chain links TRBV6-2 or TRBV6-3 with TRBJ2-1; the match to TRBD2 covers 7 bases. V gave up 4 bases and J gave up 9 bases; unmatched junction bases: 15. This CDR3 comprises 16 residues. CDR1 and CDR2 (germline): MNHEY, SVGEGT. CDR3 sequence: CASSLVGGSRWVEQFF. Written as DNA, the CDR3 is TGTGCCAGCAGTTTAGTCGGCGGGAGTAGGTGGGTTGAGCAGTTCTTC.

This clonotype was seen repeatedly, ten times or more. The genes are TRBV10-3 and TRBJ2-1; 7 nucleotides line up with TRBD2. Germline V gene sequence: CDR1 ENHRY, CDR2 SYGVKD. The CDR3 loop spans 14 amino acids. V trimming: 10 bases; J trimming: 5 bases; junction bases outside the gene matches: 11. The CDR3 spells CATGGGRDDNEQFF. The CDR3 DNA follows: TGTGCCACTGGTGGAGGGAGGGACGACAATGAGCAGTTCTTC.

This clonotype was detected once. A read error is possible here, since a much larger clone lies one base away. The CDR3 DNA is TGTGCCAGCAGTTTCTCTAGGTACAATGAGCACTTCTTC. Protein product: CASSFSRYNEHFF. The chain links TRBV28 to TRBJ2-1; D gene unclear. The CDR3 is 13 amino acids. The V gene's germline CDR1 is MDHEN and CDR2 SYDVKM.

The rearrangement uses TRBV5-4 and TRBJ2-1; D is unclear. V lost 0 bases and J 10 bases, leaving 8 bases between the germline ends. Germline values: CDR1 SGHNT, CDR2 YYREEE (reference sequence). CDR3 length equals 12 residues. The CDR3 nucleotides are TGTGCCAGCAGCTTGGTCGGGTCGGAGCAGTTCTTC. The encoded protein is CASSLVGSEQFF.

This clonotype has more than one count but fewer than ten. The chain has TRBV6-6 and TRBJ2-7; possible D gene TRBD2, 5 bases. CDR3 length: 15 residues. CDR1 is MNHNY and CDR2 is SVGAGI in the germline V gene (reference sequence). Trimming stripped 0 bases from V and 1 base from J, with 10 bases between. DNA of the CDR3: TGTGCCAGCAGTTACTCGGGGAGCGTATCCTACGAGCAGTACTTC. This codes for CASSYSGSVSYEQYF.

This clonotype appeared a few times. The chain employs TRBV7-8 and TRBJ2-7, with D possibly being TRBD2 (5 bases). There are 13 residues in the CDR3. The V end was cut by 4 bases, the J end by 6 bases, with 13 bases between. CDR1 SGHVS and CDR2 FQNEAQ come from the germline V gene. The CDR3: CASSSGIDSEQYF. CDR3 bases: TGTGCCAGCAGCTCCGGGATCGACTCCGAGCAGTACTTC.

The chain carries TRBV4-2 and TRBJ1-1, with TRBD1 as a possible D gene (5 bases). V dropped 4 bases and J dropped 7 bases, with 13 bases sitting between them. Per germline, CDR1 LGHNA and CDR2 YNFKEQ. The CDR3 totals 13 residues. DNA for the CDR3: TGTGCCAGCAGCCGAGTCGGGGCCTATGAAGCTTTCTTT. It specifies CASSRVGAYEAFF.

This clonotype showed up just once. The junction does not match germline at one end; this may be a read error. The J gene is TRBJ2-2, the V gene TRBV28; D could derive from TRBD1 or TRBD2 (5 bases each). CDR3 size: 15 residues. CDR1 is MDHEN and CDR2 is SYDVKM in the germline V gene. The CDR3 protein is CASSLSGRADGELFF. The CDR3 coding sequence is TGTGCCAGCAGCTTATCGGGGCGGGCCGACGGGGAGCTGTTTTTT.

The chain employs TRBV2 and TRBJ2-3, with D possibly TRBD1 on 6 matching bases. Germline V gene lookup returns CDR1 SNHLY and CDR2 FYNNEI. With 7 bases removed from V and 6 bases from J, the gap between germline ends came to 23 bases. The CDR3 is 16 residues long. The CDR3 DNA reads TGTGCCAGCACAGGGGACCTCAGCCAATTACAGGATACGCAGTATTTT. Amino acids: CASTGDLSQLQDTQYF.

This clonotype has more than one count but fewer than ten. The rearrangement joins TRBV7-3 to TRBJ2-7; TRBD2 aligns across 9 bases. The germline V gene encodes CDR1 SGHTA and CDR2 FQGTGA. This CDR3 spans 16 amino acids. Trimming cost V 5 bases and J 5 bases; bases outside gene matches: 13. The CDR3 nucleotides are TGTGCCAGCAGCCCGGGGGGCGGGAGGGCCGTAAACGAGCAGTACTTC. It is translated as CASSPGGGRAVNEQYF.

The chain is built from TRBV29-1 and TRBJ2-3; unclear D gene. Deletions cut 6 bases from V and 0 bases from J, with 10 bases between. There are 13 residues in the CDR3. The germline V gene encodes CDR1 SQVTM and CDR2 ANQGSEA. CDR3 nucleotides: TGCAGCGTCATAATCACTAGCACAGATACGCAGTATTTT. Its translation: CSVIITSTDTQYF.